Listed here are 28 T cell receptor beta chains from one sample, sequenced in a study of cytomegalovirus exposure and HLA in healthy donors. The PCR was carried out with 60 Vbeta primers and 13 Jbeta primers. Clones were sequenced by immunoSEQ multiplex PCR, and TCRdb holds only the in-frame ones, with some missing. The data hold approximately 150,000 clones, with roughly 78% observed a single time. Specimen: PBMCs. The source is a man younger than 35 in good health and CMV-seropositive.

The genes are TRBV29-1 and TRBJ2-3, with no clear D. Germline values: CDR1 SQVTM, CDR2 ANQGSEA. There are 13 residues in the CDR3. V shed 1 base and J shed 2 bases, with 7 bases lying between them. The CDR3 DNA sequence: TGCAGCGTTGAAGGAGAAACCACAGATACGCAGTATTTT. Its protein is CSVEGETTDTQYF.

The chain uses TRBV7-9 and TRBJ1-2; D call uncertain. The CDR3 contains 14 residues. Germline-derived CDR1 and CDR2 are SEHNR and FQNEAQ (reference sequence). The V gene lost 4 bases and the J gene lost 6 bases, with 15 bases spanning the gap. CDR3 nucleotide sequence: TGTGCCAGCAGCTCCAGCTATCGGGGAGATGGCTACACCTTC. It is translated as CASSSSYRGDGYTF.

The J gene is TRBJ1-2, the V gene TRBV7-9; the match to TRBD1 covers 10 bases. V shed 0 bases, J shed 5 bases, and the junction held 6 bases outside the gene matches. Per germline, CDR1 SEHNR and CDR2 FQNEAQ (reference sequence). This CDR3 comprises 16 residues. The DNA for the CDR3 is TGTGCCAGCAGCTTAGCCTCCGGGACAGGGGCTTATGGCTACACCTTC. This sequence encodes CASSLASGTGAYGYTF. The full variable domain, in which reference TRBV7-9 and TRBJ1-2 provide the parts outside the CDR3, is DTGVSQNPRHKITKRGQNVTFRCDPISEHNRLYWYRQTLGQGPEFLTYFQNEAQLEKSRLLSDRFSAERPKGSFSTLEIQRTEQGDSAMYLCASSLASGTGAYGYTFGSGTRLTVV.

The J gene is TRBJ2-7, the V gene TRBV29-1, with 15 bases that match TRBD2. Germline CDR1 reads SQVTM; CDR2 reads ANQGSEA. CDR3 length equals 16 residues. After removal of 7 bases from V and 5 bases from J, the junction contained 12 bases not matched to a gene. The CDR3 DNA reads as TGCAGCGCCCGGACTAGCGGGAGGGCCAGGATCGACGAGCAGTACTTC. This translates into CSARTSGRARIDEQYF.

This clone was picked up a small number of times. The chain uses TRBV7-2 and TRBJ2-7, with 7 bases lining up with TRBD2. V lost 5 bases and J lost 2; bases outside the gene matches: 12. CDR3 length: 16 amino acids. Per germline, CDR1 SGHTA and CDR2 FQGNSA. The CDR3 protein is CASSPLGGVVTYEQYF. CDR3 coding DNA: TGTGCCAGCAGCCCCCTGGGGGGGGTCGTTACCTACGAGCAGTACTTC.

On this clone: A read error may produce the germline difference seen at one junction end. The V call is TRBV7-9, the J call TRBJ2-7, with TRBD2 matching over 9 bases. The V gene's germline CDR1 is SEHNR and CDR2 FQNEAQ (reference sequence). The CDR3 has 15 amino acids. Written as DNA, the CDR3 is TGTTCCAGCAGCTTTGGACTAGCGACCACCTACGAGCAGTACTTC. This codes for CSSSFGLATTYEQYF.

This chain joins TRBV28 and TRBJ2-5, with 11 bases identical to TRBD1. The CDR3 runs 16 residues. CDR1 and CDR2 from the germline V gene are MDHEN and SYDVKM. J was trimmed by 4 bases and V by 5 bases; bases with no gene match: 9. This chain's CDR3 is CASSPAGTGGAETQYF. CDR3 nucleotides: TGTGCCAGCAGTCCAGCCGGGACAGGGGGGGCAGAGACCCAGTACTTC.

V usage is TRBV4-1 and J usage is TRBJ1-1; a possible D gene is TRBD1 (5 bases). This CDR3 has 13 amino acids. Trimming cost V 1 base and J 8 bases, with 11 bases left between them. From germline, CDR1 is MGHRA and CDR2 YSYEKL. CDR3 in DNA: TGCGCCAGCAGCCAAGTTGGGGCTGTCGAAGCTTTCTTT. It yields the protein CASSQVGAVEAFF.

The chain employs TRBV5-1 and TRBJ1-1, with D possibly TRBD1 on 5 matching bases. The germline CDR1 and CDR2 sequences are SGHRS and YFSETQ. The CDR3 length is 15 residues. Trimming cost V 4 bases and J 5 bases, with 18 bases left between them. The CDR3 sequence: CASSAELRVQTEAFF. The CDR3 nucleotides are TGCGCCAGCAGCGCAGAGCTCAGGGTTCAGACTGAAGCTTTCTTT.

For this clone: The sample contains more than one DNA sequence encoding this CDR3. The chain has TRBV5-1 and TRBJ2-7; possible D gene TRBD1, 5 bases. The length of the CDR3 is 14 residues. Looked up from germline, CDR1 is SGHRS and CDR2 is YFSETQ. Trimming took off 4 bases at V and 3 bases at J, with 14 bases between the two ends. The CDR3 spells CASSLGRDVYEQYF. In DNA, the CDR3 is TGCGCCAGCAGCCTGGGCAGGGATGTCTACGAGCAGTACTTC.

Note on this clone: The junction shows a germline mismatch at one end, possibly a read error. The V gene is TRBV7-9, the J gene TRBJ2-7, with D perhaps TRBD1 (6 bases). The germline V gene has CDR1 SEHNR and CDR2 FQNEAQ (reference sequence). CDR3 size: 15 residues. CDR3 protein: CSSSTTGRSNYEQYF. Written as DNA, the CDR3 is TGTTCCAGCAGTACTACAGGGCGATCTAACTACGAGCAGTACTTC.

The V call is TRBV9, the J call TRBJ2-7; D might be TRBD2 (6 bases). V gave up 2 bases and J gave up 0 bases, with 12 bases separating them. Per germline, CDR1 SGDLS and CDR2 YYNGEE. The CDR3 has 15 amino acids. The CDR3 bases are TGTGCCAGCAGCGTCTCGGGAGAAAGCTCCTACGAGCAGTACTTC. Its protein product is CASSVSGESSYEQYF.

The chain uses TRBV6-5 and TRBJ2-2; TRBD2 aligns across 7 bases. This CDR3 spans 14 amino acids. The germline V gene has CDR1 MNHEY and CDR2 SVGAGI. J was trimmed by 4 bases and V by 7 bases; bases with no gene match: 6. For the CDR3, the DNA is TGTGCCAGCACTATACTAGCGCCCACCGGGGAGCTGTTTTTT. This translates into CASTILAPTGELFF.

The genes are TRBV13 and TRBJ1-2; D might be TRBD1 (6 bases). Trimming removed 4 bases from V and 2 bases from J, with 14 bases in between. The germline V gene encodes CDR1 PRHDT and CDR2 FYEKMQ (reference sequence). The CDR3 totals 15 residues. The CDR3 loop reads CASSSNDRPNYGYTF. In DNA form, the CDR3 reads TGTGCCAGCAGCTCGAACGACAGGCCGAACTATGGCTACACCTTC.

This clone is a singleton in its sample. The chain links TRBV19 to TRBJ1-5; TRBD1 matches 7 bases. Germline V lookup: CDR1 LNHDA, CDR2 SQIVND (reference sequence). The CDR3 is made up of 14 amino acids. Trimming took 3 bases from V and 2 from J; bases not matched to a gene: 1. CDR3 DNA: TGTGCCAGTAGTATGGGACAGCGCAATCAGCCCCAGCATTTT. This translates into CASSMGQRNQPQHF.

This clone was observed a handful of times. The CDR3 coding sequence is TGTGCCAGCAGTTTTACAGGGGAGACCCAGTACTTC. It specifies CASSFTGETQYF. The rearrangement links TRBV5-6 to TRBJ2-5; possibly TRBD1 for D (6 bases). CDR1 and CDR2 from the germline V gene are SGHDT and YYEEEE. Trimming took 5 bases from V and 5 from J, leaving 10 bases between them. The CDR3 has 12 amino acids.

This clone was counted only a few times. The genes are TRBV13 and TRBJ2-7, with 7 bases lining up with TRBD2. V shed 0 bases and J 3 bases; nucleotides not matched to a gene: 2. The CDR3 has 14 residues. Germline V CDR1 and CDR2: PRHDT, FYEKMQ (reference sequence). CDR3 in amino acids: CASSLGGGSYEQYF. For the CDR3, the DNA is TGTGCCAGCAGCTTAGGCGGGGGGAGCTACGAGCAGTACTTC.

V usage is TRBV5-1 and J usage is TRBJ1-2; 7 nucleotides agree with TRBD1. The CDR3 runs 15 residues. Trimming at V came to 0 bases and at J to 6 bases, leaving 8 bases not matched to a gene. Per the germline V gene, CDR1 is SGHRS and CDR2 is YFSETQ. The CDR3 here is CASSLASTGPNGYTF. CDR3 DNA: TGCGCCAGCAGCTTGGCCTCGACAGGGCCCAATGGCTACACCTTC.

The rearrangement joins TRBV18 to TRBJ2-3; D unclear. CDR3 size: 13 residues. From germline, CDR1 is KGHSH and CDR2 LQKENI. V lost 3 bases to trimming and J lost 5 bases, with 9 bases between them. This chain's CDR3 is CASSPAVQDTQYF. In nucleotides, the CDR3 is TGTGCCAGCTCACCGGCAGTCCAAGATACGCAGTATTTT.

This chain connects TRBV28 to TRBJ2-2; 12 bases are a match to TRBD1. V dropped 8 bases and J dropped 6; count of bases not matched to a gene: 1. CDR3 length: 13 residues. CDR1 and CDR2 from the germline V gene are MDHEN and SYDVKM. The CDR3 DNA reads as TGTGCCAGCGGGACAGGGGGCGCCGGGGAGCTGTTTTTT. It specifies CASGTGGAGELFF.

By its share, this clone is medium-sized (0.01 to 0.1%). This sequence joins TRBV6-6 and TRBJ2-1; maybe TRBD1 (6 bases). The CDR3 contains 14 residues. The V gene's germline CDR1 is MNHNY and CDR2 SVGAGI (reference sequence). The V gene lost 6 bases and the J gene lost 3 bases, with 12 bases spanning the gap. The CDR3 sequence: CASSHEGDYNEQFF. The CDR3 bases are TGTGCCAGCAGCCACGAGGGGGACTACAATGAGCAGTTCTTC.

V is TRBV19 and J is TRBJ2-7, with D unclear. Trimming shortened V by 3 bases and J by 4 bases, and 7 bases separated the two germline ends. The CDR3 has 12 residues. Per germline, CDR1 LNHDA and CDR2 SQIVND (reference sequence). The CDR3 coding sequence is TGTGCCAGTAGTATCGCCGGGTACGAGCAGTACTTC. This sequence encodes CASSIAGYEQYF.

The J gene is TRBJ2-2, the V gene TRBV4-1, with 7 bases identical to TRBD2. The germline V gene encodes CDR1 MGHRA and CDR2 YSYEKL. CDR3 length equals 17 residues. Trimming at V came to 1 base and at J to 0 bases, leaving 5 bases not matched to a gene. The CDR3 nucleotides read TGCGCCAGCAGCCAAGGGGCCGGGGGGACGAACACCGGGGAGCTGTTTTTT. This codes for CASSQGAGGTNTGELFF.

This chain joins TRBV29-1 and TRBJ1-1, with 8 nucleotides matching TRBD1. J was trimmed by 4 bases and V by 1 base; bases with no gene match: 2. The germline gives CDR1 SQVTM, CDR2 ANQGSEA. The CDR3 is 13 residues long. Here the CDR3 DNA reads TGCAGCGTTGAAGTCGACAGGGGCACTGAAGCTTTCTTT. This encodes CSVEVDRGTEAFF.

J is TRBJ2-7 and V is TRBV28; perhaps TRBD1 as D (6 bases). The CDR3 consists of 15 residues. The V gene lost 4 bases and the J gene lost 7 bases, with 20 bases spanning the gap. Germline V lookup: CDR1 MDHEN, CDR2 SYDVKM. This CDR3 is CASSSPAATRGEQYF. For the CDR3, the DNA is TGTGCCAGCAGTTCCCCCGCGGCCACCAGGGGAGAGCAGTACTTC.

The J gene is TRBJ1-5, the V gene TRBV28, with unresolved D. CDR3 size: 15 residues. CDR1 MDHEN and CDR2 SYDVKM come from the germline V gene. Trimming stripped 7 bases from V and 0 bases from J, with 13 bases between. The CDR3 protein is CASTRGPNSNQPQHF. CDR3 coding DNA: TGTGCCAGCACCCGTGGGCCAAATAGCAATCAGCCCCAGCATTTT.

This clone was seen only a few times. The V and J genes are TRBV5-4 and TRBJ2-1, with D unresolved. Per germline, CDR1 SGHNT and CDR2 YYREEE (reference sequence). The CDR3 covers 14 residues. Trimming left V 4 bases short and J 4 bases short, with 12 bases between. CDR3 in DNA: TGTGCCAGCAGCCTTAGAACTGAGTACAATGAGCAGTTCTTC. Translation: CASSLRTEYNEQFF.

This chain joins TRBV19 and TRBJ1-5; D remains ambiguous. Germline loops: CDR1 LNHDA, CDR2 SQIVND (reference sequence). The CDR3 consists of 13 residues. Trimming pared 7 bases from V and 3 bases from J, leaving 10 bases between. CDR3 sequence: CASTRGFNQPQHF. The CDR3 DNA sequence: TGTGCCAGTACTAGAGGCTTCAATCAGCCCCAGCATTTT. Filled out from reference TRBV19 and TRBJ1-5, the complete variable domain reads DGGITQSPKYLFRKEGQNVTLSCEQNLNHDAMYWYRQDPGQGLRLIYYSQIVNDFQKGDIAEGYSVSREKKESFPLTVTSAQKNPTAFYLCASTRGFNQPQHFGDGTRLSIL.